Listed here is a single T cell receptor beta chain. Per the study methods: Reference gene primers were amplified, and this amplification served to estimate nucleated cell counts. Assay: immunoSEQ multiplex PCR; the TCRdb copy retains only in-frame clones and omits some. V, J and clone size derive from that table, while D and trimming were established from the DNA sequence. The table has some 240,000 clones, about four fifths seen once; the top ten hold roughly 10%. The record originates from a study of blood T cell repertoires in COVID-19. Study-level background: Samples representing acute and convalescent COVID-19 were sourced from the United States, Italy and Spain. From T cells, B-cell-depleted T cells, or PBMCs came the material, which was cDNA or gDNA.

Germline lookup yields CDR1 SGHRS and CDR2 YFSETQ. V shed 4 bases and J 2 bases; nucleotides not matched to a gene: 8. CDR3 length: 16 residues. The chain joins TRBV5-1 to TRBJ2-1, with 8 positions matching TRBD2. This clonotype originated in a woman at least 80 years old with acute or convalescent COVID-19. The source material was peripheral blood. CDR3 residues: CASSPQAGGPYNEQFF. The CDR3 DNA sequence: TGCGCCAGCAGCCCGCAGGCGGGGGGCCCCTACAATGAGCAGTTCTTC. Complete variable domain (other parts from reference TRBV5-1 and TRBJ2-1): KAGVTQTPRYLIKTRGQQVTLSCSPISGHRSVSWYQQTPGQGLQFLFEYFSETQRNKGNFPGRFSGRQFSNSRSEMNVSTLELGDSALYLCASSPQAGGPYNEQFFGPGTRLTVL.